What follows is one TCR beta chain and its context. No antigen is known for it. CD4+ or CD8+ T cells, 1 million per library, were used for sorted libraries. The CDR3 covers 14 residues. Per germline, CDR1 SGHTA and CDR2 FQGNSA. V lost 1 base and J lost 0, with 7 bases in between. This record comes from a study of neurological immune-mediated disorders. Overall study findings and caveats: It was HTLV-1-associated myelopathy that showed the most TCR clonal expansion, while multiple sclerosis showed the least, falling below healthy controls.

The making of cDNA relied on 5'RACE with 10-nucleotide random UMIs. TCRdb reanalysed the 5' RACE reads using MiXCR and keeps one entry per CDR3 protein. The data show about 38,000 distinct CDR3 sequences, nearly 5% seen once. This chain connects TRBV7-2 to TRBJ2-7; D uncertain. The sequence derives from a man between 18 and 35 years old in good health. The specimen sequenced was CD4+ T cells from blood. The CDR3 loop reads CASSLVGGSYEQYF. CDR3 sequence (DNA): TGTGCCAGCAGCTTAGTAGGCGGCTCCTACGAGCAGTACTTC.